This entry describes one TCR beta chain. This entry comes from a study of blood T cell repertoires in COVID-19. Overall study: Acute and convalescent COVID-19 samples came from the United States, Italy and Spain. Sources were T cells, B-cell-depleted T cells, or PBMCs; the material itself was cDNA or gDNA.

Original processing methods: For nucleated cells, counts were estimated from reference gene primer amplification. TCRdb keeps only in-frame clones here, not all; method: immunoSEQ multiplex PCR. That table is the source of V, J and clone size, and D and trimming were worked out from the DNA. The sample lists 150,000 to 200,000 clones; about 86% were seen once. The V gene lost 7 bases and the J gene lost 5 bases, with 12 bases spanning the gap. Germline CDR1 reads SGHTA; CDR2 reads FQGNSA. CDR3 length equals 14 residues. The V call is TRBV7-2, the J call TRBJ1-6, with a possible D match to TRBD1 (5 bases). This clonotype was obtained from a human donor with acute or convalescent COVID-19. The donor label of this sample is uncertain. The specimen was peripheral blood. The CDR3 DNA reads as TGTGCCAGCACTCCAACAGGAAATAATTCACCCCTCCACTTT. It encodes CASTPTGNNSPLHF.